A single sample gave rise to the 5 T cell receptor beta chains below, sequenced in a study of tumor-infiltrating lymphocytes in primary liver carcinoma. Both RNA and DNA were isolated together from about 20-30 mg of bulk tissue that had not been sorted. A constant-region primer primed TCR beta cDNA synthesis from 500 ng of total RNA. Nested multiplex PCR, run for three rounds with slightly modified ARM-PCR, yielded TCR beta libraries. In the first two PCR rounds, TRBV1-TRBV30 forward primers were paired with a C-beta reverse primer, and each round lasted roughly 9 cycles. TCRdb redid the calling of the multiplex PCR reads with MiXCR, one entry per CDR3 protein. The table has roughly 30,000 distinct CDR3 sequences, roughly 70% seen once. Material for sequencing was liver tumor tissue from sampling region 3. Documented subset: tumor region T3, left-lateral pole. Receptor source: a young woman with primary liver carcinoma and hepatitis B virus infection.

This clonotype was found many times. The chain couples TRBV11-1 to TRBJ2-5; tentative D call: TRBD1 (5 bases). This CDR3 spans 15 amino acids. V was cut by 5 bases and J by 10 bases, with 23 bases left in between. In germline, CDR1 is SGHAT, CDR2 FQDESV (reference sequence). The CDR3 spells CASSPIGAQKLDQYF. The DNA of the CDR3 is TGTGCCAGCAGCCCCATAGGGGCCCAGAAGTTAGACCAGTACTTC.

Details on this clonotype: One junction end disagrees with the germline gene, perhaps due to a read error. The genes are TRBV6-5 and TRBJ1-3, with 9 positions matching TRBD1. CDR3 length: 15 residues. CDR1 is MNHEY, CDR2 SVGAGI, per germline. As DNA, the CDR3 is TGTGCCAGCAGGTGCCGGGACAGGGCTGTAAACACCATACATTTT. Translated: CASRCRDRAVNTIHF.

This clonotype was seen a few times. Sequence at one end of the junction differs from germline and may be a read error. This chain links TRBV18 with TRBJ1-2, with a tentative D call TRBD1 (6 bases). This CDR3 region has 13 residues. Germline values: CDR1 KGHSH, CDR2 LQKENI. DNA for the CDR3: TGTGCCAGCCCACCAAGGACAGCGAATGGCTACACCTTC. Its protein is CASPPRTANGYTF. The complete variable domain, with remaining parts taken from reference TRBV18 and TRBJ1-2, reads NAGVMQNPRHLVRRRGQEARLRCSPMKGHSHVYWYRQLPEEGLKFMVYLQKENIIDESGMPKERFSAEFPKEGPSILRIQQVVRGDSAAYFCASPPRTANGYTFGSGTRLTVV.

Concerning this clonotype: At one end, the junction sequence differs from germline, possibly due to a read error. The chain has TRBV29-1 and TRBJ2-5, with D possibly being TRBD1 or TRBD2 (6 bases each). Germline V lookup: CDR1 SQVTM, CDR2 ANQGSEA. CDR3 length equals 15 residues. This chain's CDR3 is CSVETGRGERETQYF. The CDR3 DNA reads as TGCAGCGTTGAAACCGGAAGGGGGGAGAGGGAGACTCAGTACTTC.

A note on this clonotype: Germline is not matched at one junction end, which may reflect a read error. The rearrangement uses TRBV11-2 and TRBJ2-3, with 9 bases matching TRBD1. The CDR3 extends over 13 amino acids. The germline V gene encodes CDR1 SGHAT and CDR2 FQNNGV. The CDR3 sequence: CVSRRDRADTQYF. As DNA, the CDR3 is TGTGTCAGCAGGAGGGACAGGGCAGATACCCAGTATTTT.